Sequencing of this TCR beta chain was carried out in a study of tumor-infiltrating lymphocytes in primary liver carcinoma. TCR beta cDNA came from about 500 ng total RNA, primed with a constant-region primer. For TCR beta, libraries were produced by three nested multiplex PCR rounds using slightly modified ARM-PCR. Using its own MiXCR run on the multiplex PCR reads, TCRdb lists one record per CDR3 protein. The table lists fewer than 25,000 distinct CDR3 sequences, under 75% of them singletons, with around two fifths in the top ten. Scientists recovered RNA and DNA together from roughly 21-30 mg of unsorted bulk tissue. This clonotype was found many times. The sample consisted of liver tumor tissue from sampling region 1. Specified subset: tumor region T1, superior pole. The receptor was isolated from a man aged 35-49 years with primary liver carcinoma and hepatitis B virus infection.

The CDR3 loop reads CASSTGNVAKNIQYF. The CDR3 DNA reads as TGTGCCAGCAGCACGGGAAATGTAGCCAAAAACATTCAGTACTTC. The V and J genes are TRBV2 and TRBJ2-4; maybe TRBD2 (5 bases). Germline V gene lookup returns CDR1 SNHLY and CDR2 FYNNEI. This CDR3 spans 15 amino acids. The V and J ends lost 6 bases and 0 bases respectively, with 12 bases between them.